Listed below are T cell receptor beta chains from one sample, sequenced in a study of control samples from healthy donors and cancer patients. Profiled with immunoSEQ multiplex PCR; TCRdb holds only in-frame clones, not every one. The data hold about 130,000 clones, with over 85% observed a single time. The sequencing input was blood. Source of these receptors: a man between 18 and 35 years old in good health. Each CDR3 is given with its conserved first and last residue. D genes are given only for firm matches. Clone sizes are given selectively: once, few, many, or a class where the clone is expanded.

V gene	clone size	CDR3 length	J gene	D gene	CDR3 DNA	CDR3 protein
TRBV5-5	.	15	TRBJ2-7	.	TGTGCCAGCAGCTTGGCGCCAGGGGTCGATTACGAGCAGTACTTC	CASSLAPGVDYEQYF
TRBV6-5	once	12	TRBJ2-3	.	TGTGCCAGCAGTCGGGGGGCGGATACGCAGTATTTT	CASSRGADTQYF
TRBV5-5	.	13	TRBJ2-3	.	TGTGCCAGCAGCTTGGGGGTTGCAGATACGCAGTATTTT	CASSLGVADTQYF
TRBV9	.	15	TRBJ2-3	TRBD1	TGTGCCAGCAGCGGGGACAGGGGTCCGACAGATACGCAGTATTTT	CASSGDRGPTDTQYF
TRBV30	.	11	TRBJ2-7	.	TGTGCCTGGGCAACTAGCATCGAGCAGTACTTC	CAWATSIEQYF
TRBV6-7	.	22	TRBJ2-2	TRBD2	TGTGCCAGCAGTTACACACCGCCGACTAGCGGGGGGCCTTTACCCCCAACCGGGGAGCTGTTTTTT	CASSYTPPTSGGPLPPTGELFF
TRBV18	few	16	TRBJ2-7	TRBD1	TGTGCCAGCTCAGTCGGGACAGGGGGCACCTCCTACGAGCAGTACTTC	CASSVGTGGTSYEQYF
TRBV6-1	.	15	TRBJ2-4	.	TGTGCCAGCAGTGAAGCTGGAGGGGCGTTAAACATTCAGTACTTC	CASSEAGGALNIQYF
TRBV5-4	.	14	TRBJ1-4	.	TGTGCCAGCAGCCCCCCGGGGTACAATGAAAAACTGTTTTTT	CASSPPGYNEKLFF
TRBV27	.	14	TRBJ1-1	TRBD1	TGTGCCAGCAGAACAGGGGACATGAACACTGAAGCTTTCTTT	CASRTGDMNTEAFF
TRBV11-3	.	15	TRBJ2-3	TRBD2	TGTGCCGGCAGCTCCGGACTAGCGGGGCTAGATACGCAGTATTTT	CAGSSGLAGLDTQYF
TRBV11-1	once	14	TRBJ1-6	.	TGTGCCAGCAGCCGGACAGTCTATAATTCACCCCTCCACTTT	CASSRTVYNSPLHF
TRBV6-6	.	16	TRBJ2-3	.	TGTGCCAGCAGTTGGGTCATAAGCGGAACGCAAGATACGCAGTATTTT	CASSWVISGTQDTQYF
TRBV30	.	15	TRBJ1-6	.	TGTGCCTGGAGTGGCCCGGGACACCTTAATTCACCCCTCCACTTT	CAWSGPGHLNSPLHF
TRBV27	.	14	TRBJ2-5	.	TGTGCCAGCAGTCCCCAGGGGAGGAGAGAGACCCAGTACTTC	CASSPQGRRETQYF
TRBV28	.	14	TRBJ2-3	.	TGTGCCAGCAGTGGAACAGGGAACACAGATACGCAGTATTTT	CASSGTGNTDTQYF
TRBV30	.	11	TRBJ2-7	.	TGTGCCTGGAGGGGATACTACGAGCAGTACTTC	CAWRGYYEQYF
TRBV7-7	.	12	TRBJ1-5	.	TGTGCCAGCAGCACCGGGGGTCAGCCCCAGCATTTT	CASSTGGQPQHF
TRBV11-2	few	15	TRBJ1-2	TRBD1	TGTGCCAGCAGCTTAGTGCCACAGGGGCCATATGGCTACACCTTC	CASSLVPQGPYGYTF
TRBV2	.	13	TRBJ2-7	.	TGTGCCAGCAGTGGGGACTTTGCCTACGAGCAGTACTTC	CASSGDFAYEQYF
TRBV19	.	14	TRBJ1-1	.	TGTGCCAGTAGTAAGCGGGCCATGAACACTGAAGCTTTCTTT	CASSKRAMNTEAFF
TRBV5-1	.	15	TRBJ2-7	TRBD1	TGCGCCAGCAGCTTGGTAACAGGGGGCGTCTACGAGCAGTACTTC	CASSLVTGGVYEQYF
TRBV6-6	.	14	TRBJ1-2	.	TGTGCCAGCAGTTCTCCTGGACAGCGCTATGGCTACACCTTC	CASSSPGQRYGYTF
TRBV6-1	.	15	TRBJ2-2	.	TGTGCCAGCAGTGAAAAGGGGGACAACACCGGGGAGCTGTTTTTT	CASSEKGDNTGELFF
TRBV3-1/TRBV3-2	.	13	TRBJ2-1	.	TGTGCCAGCAGCCAAGGCAGTCCCGGTGAGCAGTTCTTC	CASSQGSPGEQFF
TRBV10-3	few	15	TRBJ1-5	TRBD1	TGTGCCATCAGCAGACAGGGGGCGAGCAATCAGCCCCAGCATTTT	CAISRQGASNQPQHF
TRBV3-1/TRBV3-2	once	15	TRBJ1-2	.	TGTGCCAGCAGCCAAGATTGGGCAGGGAACTATGGCTACACCTTC	CASSQDWAGNYGYTF